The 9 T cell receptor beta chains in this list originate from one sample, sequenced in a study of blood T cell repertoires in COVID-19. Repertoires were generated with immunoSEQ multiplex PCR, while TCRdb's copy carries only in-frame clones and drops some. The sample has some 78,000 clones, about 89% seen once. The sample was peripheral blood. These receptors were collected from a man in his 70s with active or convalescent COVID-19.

The CDR3 region is CASSVQLPGHPNQPQHF. CDR3 sequence (DNA): TGTGCCAGCAGCGTCCAGTTACCGGGACACCCCAATCAGCCCCAGCATTTT. The rearrangement uses TRBV7-9 and TRBJ1-5; possible D gene TRBD1, 6 bases. Trimming cost V 5 bases and J 3 bases, with 20 bases left between them. Per germline, CDR1 SEHNR and CDR2 FQNEAQ (reference sequence). This CDR3 comprises 17 residues.

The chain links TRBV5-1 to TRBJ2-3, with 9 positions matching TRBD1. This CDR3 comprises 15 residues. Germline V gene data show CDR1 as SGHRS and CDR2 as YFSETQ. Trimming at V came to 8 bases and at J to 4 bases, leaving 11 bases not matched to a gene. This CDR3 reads CASLAGTGKADTQYF. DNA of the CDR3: TGCGCCAGTCTCGCCGGGACAGGGAAGGCAGATACGCAGTATTTT.

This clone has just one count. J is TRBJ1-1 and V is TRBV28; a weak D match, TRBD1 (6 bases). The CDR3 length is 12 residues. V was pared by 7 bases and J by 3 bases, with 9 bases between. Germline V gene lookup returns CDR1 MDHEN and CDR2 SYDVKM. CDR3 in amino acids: CASKGGYTEAFF. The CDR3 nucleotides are TGTGCCAGCAAGGGGGGGTACACTGAAGCTTTCTTT.

The CDR3: CASSSQQGEETQYF. The CDR3 DNA reads TGTGCCAGCAGCAGCCAACAGGGGGAAGAGACCCAGTACTTC. The genes are TRBV7-9 and TRBJ2-5; 8 positions agree with TRBD1. The CDR3 loop spans 14 amino acids. V was pared by 5 bases and J by 3 bases, with 5 bases of the junction left unmatched. Per germline, CDR1 SEHNR and CDR2 FQNEAQ (reference sequence).

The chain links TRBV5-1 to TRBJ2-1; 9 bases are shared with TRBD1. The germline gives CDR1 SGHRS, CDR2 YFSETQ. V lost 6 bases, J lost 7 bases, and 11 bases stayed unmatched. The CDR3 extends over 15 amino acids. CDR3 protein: CASTLQGQGSNEQFF. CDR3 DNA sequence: TGCGCCAGCACCCTCCAGGGACAGGGATCAAATGAGCAGTTCTTC. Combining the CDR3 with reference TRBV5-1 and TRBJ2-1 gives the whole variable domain KAGVTQTPRYLIKTRGQQVTLSCSPISGHRSVSWYQQTPGQGLQFLFEYFSETQRNKGNFPGRFSGRQFSNSRSEMNVSTLELGDSALYLCASTLQGQGSNEQFFGPGTRLTVL.

The CDR3 protein is CASSLAVHLSDYGYTF. The CDR3 region has the DNA TGTGCCAGCAGCTTAGCCGTGCATCTATCCGACTATGGCTACACCTTC. The V and J genes are TRBV7-9 and TRBJ1-2; no firm D call. V lost 0 bases to trimming and J lost 3 bases, with 14 bases between them. The CDR3 spans 16 residues. The V gene's germline CDR1 is SEHNR and CDR2 FQNEAQ (reference sequence).

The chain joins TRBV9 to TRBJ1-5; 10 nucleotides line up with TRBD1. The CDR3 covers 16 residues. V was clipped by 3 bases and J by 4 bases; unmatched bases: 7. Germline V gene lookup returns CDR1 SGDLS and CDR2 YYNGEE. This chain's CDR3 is CASSAGTGVGNQPQHF. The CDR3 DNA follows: TGTGCCAGCAGCGCCGGGACAGGGGTCGGTAATCAGCCCCAGCATTTT.

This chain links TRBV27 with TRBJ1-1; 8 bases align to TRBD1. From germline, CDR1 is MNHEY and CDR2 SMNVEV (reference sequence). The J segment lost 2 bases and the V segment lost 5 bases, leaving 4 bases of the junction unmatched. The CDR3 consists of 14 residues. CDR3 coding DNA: TGTGCCAGCAGTGGGGACAGGAGAAACACTGAAGCTTTCTTT. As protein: CASSGDRRNTEAFF.

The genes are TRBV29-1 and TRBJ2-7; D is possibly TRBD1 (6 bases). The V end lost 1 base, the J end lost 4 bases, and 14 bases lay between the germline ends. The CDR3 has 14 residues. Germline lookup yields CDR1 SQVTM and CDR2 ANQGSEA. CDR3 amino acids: CSVEAATGKYEQYF. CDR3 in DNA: TGCAGCGTTGAAGCGGCTACAGGGAAATACGAGCAGTACTTC.